The source of this T cell receptor beta chain is a study of PD-L1 blockade in urothelial cancer. On the study more broadly: It was in about 2014 that patients started atezolizumab at 1,200 mg intravenously every 3 weeks. Patients had been given 0 to 3 earlier chemotherapy regimens.

The protocol was immunoSEQ multiplex PCR, while the TCRdb copy is restricted to in-frame clones and leaves out a portion. The table shows more than 85,000 clones, with around 87% occurring only once. The sample's time point: pretreatment peripheral blood. Here the sequenced sample was PBMCs, taken around atezolizumab (anti-PD-L1) treatment. The TCR sequence derives from a man in his sixties with urothelial cancer.

The CDR3 DNA is TGTGCCAGCAGCGTATCCCCCAGCCCGGACAGGGTCTACAATGAGCAGTTCTTC. Its translation is CASSVSPSPDRVYNEQFF. V and J are TRBV9 and TRBJ2-1; 8 bases fit TRBD1. The germline CDR1 and CDR2 sequences are SGDLS and YYNGEE. V lost 1 base to trimming and J lost 3 bases; unmatched junction nucleotides: 12. The CDR3 runs to 18 residues.